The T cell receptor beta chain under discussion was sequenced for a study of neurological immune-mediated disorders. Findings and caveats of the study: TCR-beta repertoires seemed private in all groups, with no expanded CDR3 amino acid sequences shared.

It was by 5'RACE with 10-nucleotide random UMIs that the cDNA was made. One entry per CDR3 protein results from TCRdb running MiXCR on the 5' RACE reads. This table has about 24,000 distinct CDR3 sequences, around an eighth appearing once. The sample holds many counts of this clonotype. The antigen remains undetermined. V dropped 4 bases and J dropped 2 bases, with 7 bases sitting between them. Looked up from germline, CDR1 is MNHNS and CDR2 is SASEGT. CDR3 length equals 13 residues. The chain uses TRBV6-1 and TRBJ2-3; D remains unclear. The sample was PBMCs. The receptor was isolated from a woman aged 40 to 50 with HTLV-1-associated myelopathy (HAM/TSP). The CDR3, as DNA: TGTGCCAGCAGTGCTGAGGTCACAGATACGCAGTATTTT. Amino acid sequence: CASSAEVTDTQYF.